This entry is about one T cell receptor (beta chain). This sample was included in a study of OX40 agonist ivuxolimab in advanced cancers. V lost 1 base, J lost 7 bases, and 10 bases lay in between. The germline CDR1 and CDR2 sequences are MGHRA and YSYEKL. The CDR3 loop spans 14 amino acids. Assay used: immunoSEQ multiplex PCR; TCRdb lists only in-frame clones, some missing. The top ten hold 4.8% of the sample, which has around 77,000 clones, around 90% seen once. The source is an adult with an advanced solid tumor such as melanoma, head and neck, liver or kidney cancer. The starting material was CD4+ or CD8+ T cells sorted from blood, obtained in a trial of the OX40 agonist ivuxolimab. The gene calls are TRBV4-1 and TRBJ1-4; D remains ambiguous. DNA for the CDR3: TGCGCCAGCAGCCAAGCCCTCCCCTTTGAAAAACTGTTTTTT. It translates to CASSQALPFEKLFF.